This TCR beta chain was sequenced for a study of cytomegalovirus exposure and HLA in healthy donors. Whole-study findings and limits: Reportedly, a later analysis found an Asian-associated ancestry cluster had fewer N-insertions than the approximately 600-donor mean. Generally TCR sequences proved uncommon, though certain public TCRs appeared in numerous donors.

Primers for the PCR totalled 60 Vbeta and 13 Jbeta. Data came from immunoSEQ multiplex PCR; TCRdb stores just in-frame clones and leaves some out. The sample contains about 180,000 clones, around 79% of which appear only once. Concerning this clone itself: Its antigen is currently unknown. One junction end does not reproduce the germline sequence, and a read error may be involved.

CDR1 is SGHRS, CDR2 YFSETQ, per germline. The CDR3 is 14 residues long. This clonotype was obtained from a man aged 35 to 55 in good health and CMV-seropositive. The rearrangement links TRBV5-1 to TRBJ1-4, with a tentative D call TRBD1 (6 bases). The sequencing sample was made of PBMCs. This chain's CDR3 is CASSLGRGNGKLFF. The CDR3 DNA sequence: TGCGCCAGCAGCTTGGGAAGGGGGAATGGAAAACTGTTTTTT.